This T cell receptor beta chain appears in the sequencing data of a study of cytomegalovirus exposure and HLA in healthy donors (dated by TCRdb to 2016 to 2017). As for the study more broadly: According to an earlier analysis of around 600 of the donors, roughly 180 million T cells yielded 95 million to 140 million unique TCR beta sequences and approximately 280 Gb of sequence data. An early release covering approximately 600 HLA-typed donors comprised approximately 300 gigabases of sequencing data and approximately 85 million unique TCR sequences. Among the approximately 420 genotyped donors, around 81% belonged to the genetic ancestry cluster associated with self-reported Caucasian donors. The study aimed to test whether cataloging public T cell receptors could reveal signatures of past pathogen exposure. The study profiled the T cell repertoires of about 640 subjects by immunosequencing and related them to cytomegalovirus serostatus. Besides the first cohort of 500 to 700 subjects, a separate validation cohort made up of 120 different subjects was used. The study combined high-throughput TCR immunosequencing, statistical association of individual TCRs with disease status, and machine learning to predict cytomegalovirus infection status. In a later analysis, previously published TCR beta repertoires from 666 donors were re-analyzed and high-resolution HLA genotyping was added so that TCR occurrence patterns could be studied. In the later analysis, no new phenotypic data were used to find candidate immune exposures; instead, reliance was placed on TCR beta sequences and their occurrence across donors. In an earlier analysis of over 550 of the donors, high-throughput TCR beta sequencing was used to judge whether each TCR beta V gene segment behaved as functional or pseudogenic. Alongside the repertoire data, information on donor age, sex, ethnicity and CMV serostatus was compiled. A later genetic analysis took genome-wide SNP genotypes for about three fifths of the roughly 700 donors and used that subset as a discovery cohort. Every discovery cohort repertoire had been produced on one sequencing platform. HLA typing included class I and class II loci at four-digit resolution. The number of typed donors differed by locus: roughly 620-640 for A, B, C, DRB1 and DQB1; 500 to 550 for DQA1; some 590 for DPA1; and some 470 for DPB1. Because of strong linkage in the cohort, roughly five DR-DQ haplotypes were treated as single units for association and clustering. Across some 400 genotyped donors of the cohort, an average of about 200,000 unique TCR beta nucleotide sequences per donor were sequenced, and 15% to 20% of those sequences were non-productive.

The cohort consisted of some 730 healthy bone marrow donors. Cohort members were all nominally healthy when sampled, although unrecorded immune exposures were likely present. The donor tested CMV seronegative, placing the donor among the 350 to 400 seronegative members of the cohort. Every donor gave a peripheral blood sample, and the peripheral blood mononuclear cells from that sample were used for TCR beta sequencing. Genomic DNA was extracted from the blood cell samples with the Qiagen DNeasy Blood Extraction Kit. V is pruned by 5 bases and J by 5 bases, leaving 9 bases of the junction without a gene match. From the germline V gene (reference sequence), CDR1 is SEHNR and CDR2 is FQNEAQ. Spanning cysteine to phenylalanine, the CDR3 consists of 15 amino acids. Here the CDR3 DNA is all that survives: 45 bases in frame from base 1. The protocol used for the library was the immunoSEQ multiplex PCR assay. For the multiplex PCR, a mixture combining 60 forward primers for TCR Vbeta segments and 13 reverse primers for TCR Jbeta segments was used. Amplification of the CDR3 region of rearranged TCR beta genes was performed with a multiplex PCR assay on genomic DNA. On the Illumina HiSeq System, the amplified TCR beta libraries were sequenced as 87-base-pair reads. The authors' pipeline ran thus. Across the roughly 640 repertoires, a later analysis counted 80 million or so unique TCR beta chains, some 11 million of which were shared by at least two donors. To remove PCR and sequencing errors, raw reads were error-corrected and collapsed into unique sequences using a nearest-neighbor algorithm that merged closely related sequences. V, D and J gene segments were assigned by aligning CDR3 sequences to IMGT reference sequences. For a sequence to be retained, at least a six-nucleotide match to both a V gene segment and a J gene segment was required. A rearrangement was called productive if the CDR3 had no stop codons and remained in frame with V and J, and every other rearrangement was called non-productive. CDR3 was defined by IMGT convention, running from the second conserved V-encoded cysteine to the conserved J-encoded phenylalanine. In an earlier analysis of around 600 of the donors, sequences lacking an unambiguous match to a single V gene segment were excluded. In an earlier analysis of roughly 500 of the donors, V segments were called functional above 56.7% productive rearrangements and were called segregating when the between-donor standard deviation exceeded 5%. To diagnose cytomegalovirus status from the catalog of TCR beta chain sequences, a statistical classification framework was built. V and J gene assignment, in a later analysis, came from comparing TCR nucleotide sequences with IMGT/GENE-DB human TR gene sequences. Using the TCRdist pipeline, a later analysis assigned CDR3 sequences along with most-parsimonious VDJ recombination scenarios. In a later analysis, each TCR beta chain was defined by its CDR3 amino acid sequence together with its V-gene family, and reads without a unique V-gene family were excluded. In a later analysis, 450 to 600 highly shared, low-generation-probability nucleotide sequences were removed to address suspected cross-contamination and a sequencing artifact. For each public chain, a later analysis derived a clonal expansion index from normalized ranks of inferred template counts within each repertoire. In a later analysis, generation probabilities were computed with a VDJ recombination model fitted to out-of-frame rearrangements, and the resulting probabilities were checked against IGoR. In a later analysis, hypergeometric tests were used to score TCR-TCR, TCR-HLA and TCR-CMV co-occurrence, with a repertoire-size bias correction applied to TCR pairs. To estimate false discovery rates, a later analysis permuted the HLA or CMV assignments 20 times. In a later analysis, co-occurring TCRs were grouped with DBSCAN, and TCRdist sequence similarity was added when clustering was performed within HLA-allele-positive subsets. Repertoires with fewer than 30,000 or more than 120,000 public chains, plus five repertoires with anomalous nucleotide sharing, were excluded from co-occurrence clustering. TCRdb obtained this table from immuneACCESS and retained in-frame rearrangements with V and J assigned. These tables miss some clones; where compared with another copy, unresolved V genes account for less than half of the shortfall, and the remainder is unexplained. V and J calls and clone size are given by that table; D and trimming were obtained from the DNA. The sample table holds around 150,000 clones, of which about 80% were seen once. About 2.2% of the sample belongs to the ten largest clones.

To note about this clone: The antigen this receptor binds is unknown. No qualities accompany the bases; no much larger clone lies one base away.

Study-wide conclusions, independent of this receptor: Some IMGT-functional V segments, including TRBV6-2 and TRBV6-3, could not be distinguished by the 87-base-pair reads and were therefore excluded. In this cohort, only TCR beta chains were sequenced, and detectable features were limited by the absence of alpha or paired-chain data. Immune exposure information for the cohort was limited to CMV serostatus. The sequencing pipeline was judged likely to have produced a cluster of highly shared sequence variants as a technical artifact. V-gene and J-gene trimming of TCR beta chains was associated with a missense DCLRE1C variant in a later genetic analysis, and the association was replicated in an independent cohort. The authors suggested that the approach could potentially be extended to other disease states and immunological phenotypes. In a later analysis, the rate of TCR association differed among HLA loci, with DRB1 alleles having the most associated TCRs and HLA-C alleles having the fewest. Most CMV-associated TCR beta chains appeared to be HLA-restricted in a later analysis, and the HLA associations seemed to be driven largely by CMV exposure. Strong co-occurrence of HLA alleles, especially DR and DQ, made assigning TCR associations to individual alleles difficult. A later analysis found that HLA-associated TCR beta chains were more clonally expanded and had lower generation probabilities than equally common non-associated chains. Presence/absence analyses assumed roughly uniform sequencing depth across donors, an assumption that may not hold. According to a later analysis, parvovirus B19, influenza, CMV and Epstein-Barr virus appeared linked to several top co-occurrence clusters. A further reported finding was that TCR beta sequences accurately predicted the HLA-A and HLA-B alleles for most subjects in the first cohort. Linkage disequilibrium might explain the correlated functional status among segregating V segments, but an unknown experimental factor could not be ruled out. Most TCR sequences were observed very rarely across donors, whereas some public TCRs were present in many individuals. In a later genetic analysis, fewer N-insertions in productive TCRs were reported among donors in an Asian-associated ancestry cluster than the roughly 670-donor mean. Because HLA typing was unavailable for some donors at each locus, only the typed subset was used in association tests. Three of the identified cytomegalovirus-associated TCR beta chains were confirmed in vitro to be specific for cytomegalovirus antigens. Over 15 rarely observed V segments, including chromosome 9 orphons, were excluded from the earlier analysis of a few hundred of the donors because counts were too low. The classifier was reported to diagnose cytomegalovirus status with high specificity and sensitivity in both the original and validation cohorts. At a false discovery rate of 0.05, a later analysis linked 16,951 TCR beta sequences to specific HLA alleles. The study gave a list of more than 150 TCR beta chains associated with cytomegalovirus. An earlier analysis of approximately 570 of the donors showed that most TCR beta V segments appeared in productive rearrangements either about 87% or about 30% of the time, which broadly matched IMGT annotations.

The TCR originated in a man aged 30 to 45 in good health and CMV-seronegative. The chain is made from TRBV7-9 and TRBJ2-1, with 7 bases aligning to TRBD1. What was sequenced was PBMCs. The CDR3 has the sequence CASSVTGRVNNEQFF. The bases read TGTGCCAGCAGCGTGACAGGGCGGGTTAACAATGAGCAGTTCTTC.